This is a list of T cell receptor beta chains from one sample in a study of cytomegalovirus exposure and HLA in healthy donors. The assay was immunoSEQ multiplex PCR, and TCRdb's table has in-frame clones only and misses some. Here the sample spans more than 85,000 clones, around 83% being singletons. The sequenced material came from PBMCs. The receptors derive from a woman in her sixties or seventies in good health and CMV-seropositive. Each CDR3 is given with its conserved first and last residue. The order of the fields is CDR3 protein, CDR3 DNA, V gene, J gene, clone size, D gene. The D gene is left open where the match is weak. For some rows the clone size is stated as once, few or many, or as a class when expanded; others skip it.

CASSIARNAGNTIYF	TGTGCCAGTAGTATTGCCAGGAATGCTGGAAACACCATATATTTT	TRBV19	TRBJ1-3	.	.
CASSQGPAGTGLDGYTF	TGCGCCAGCAGCCAAGGTCCGGCAGGGACAGGGTTGGATGGCTACACCTTC	TRBV4-1	TRBJ1-2	.	TRBD1
CASSLPGQGNPLAEAFF	TGTGCCAGCAGTCTACCGGGACAGGGAAACCCCCTCGCTGAAGCTTTCTTT	TRBV28	TRBJ1-1	many	TRBD1
CASSPTGFNQPQHF	TGTGCCAGCAGTCCGACAGGGTTCAATCAGCCCCAGCATTTT	TRBV6-1	TRBJ1-5	.	TRBD1
CASSLQVTYEQYF	TGTGCCAGCAGCTTACAGGTAACCTACGAGCAGTACTTC	TRBV5-6	TRBJ2-7	few	.
CASSLVARGGETQYF	TGTGCCAGCAGCCTAGTAGCGCGCGGGGGAGAGACCCAGTACTTC	TRBV5-4	TRBJ2-5	few	TRBD2
CASGQGRLNTEAFF	TGTGCCAGCGGACAGGGGAGATTGAACACTGAAGCTTTCTTT	TRBV6-1	TRBJ1-1	.	TRBD1
CASSGQGAMNTEAFF	TGTGCCAGCAGCGGACAGGGGGCGATGAACACTGAAGCTTTCTTT	TRBV9	TRBJ1-1	.	TRBD1
CASSLAAVNTEAFF	TGCGCCAGCAGCTTGGCCGCGGTGAACACTGAAGCTTTCTTT	TRBV5-1	TRBJ1-1	once	.
CASSVATVDEQYF	TGTGCCAGCAGCGTAGCGACAGTTGACGAGCAGTACTTC	TRBV9	TRBJ2-7	once	.
CASSLISPPDTQYF	TGTGCCAGCAGCTTAATCTCTCCCCCAGATACGCAGTATTTT	TRBV7-6	TRBJ2-3	.	.
CASRTGQGSTEAFF	TGTGCCAGCAGAACGGGACAGGGAAGCACTGAAGCTTTCTTT	TRBV2	TRBJ1-1	few	TRBD1
CASTRDRGEYEQYF	TGCGCCAGCACCCGGGACAGGGGAGAATACGAGCAGTACTTC	TRBV5-1	TRBJ2-7	.	TRBD1
CASGGGYEQYF	TGCGCCAGCGGTGGAGGGTACGAGCAGTACTTC	TRBV5-1	TRBJ2-7	.	.
CASSLGGGRASVNEQFF	TGTGCCAGCAGCTTAGGGGGCGGGAGGGCCTCTGTAAATGAGCAGTTCTTC	TRBV11-2	TRBJ2-1	.	TRBD2
CASTTCGDEETQYF	TGTGCCAGCACCACGTGCGGGGATGAAGAGACCCAGTACTTC	TRBV21-1	TRBJ2-5	.	.